The source of this T cell receptor (beta chain) is a study of PD-1 blockade in mismatch repair-deficient tumors. The V end lost 1 base, the J end lost 10 bases, and 7 bases lay between the germline ends. The CDR3 is made up of 12 amino acids. Germline CDR1 SEHNR, CDR2 FQNEAQ (reference sequence). Clones were read by immunoSEQ multiplex PCR, and TCRdb kept only the in-frame ones, dropping some. The table lists some 50,000 clones, more than 65% of them singletons, with more than 3% in the top ten. The TCR comes from an adult with mismatch repair-deficient cancer. This material consisted of PBMCs, taken before pembrolizumab treatment. This rearrangement joins TRBV7-9 to TRBJ1-4, with D possibly matching TRBD1 (5 bases). The CDR3 reads CASSLGGGKLFF. The CDR3 coding sequence is TGTGCCAGCAGCTTAGGGGGGGGAAAACTGTTTTTT.